The present T cell receptor (beta chain) was sequenced within a study of cytomegalovirus exposure and HLA in healthy donors. Study results and caveats: An analysis that was carried out later associated 15,000 to 20,000 TCR beta sequences with HLA alleles at 0.05 false discovery rate. Analysis was performed later, and it showed HLA-associated TCR beta chains to be more clonally expanded than equally common others. A list of 164 TCR beta chains associated with cytomegalovirus was given. Later on, a genetic analysis was performed. It linked a missense variant in DCLRE1C with V- and J-gene trimming of TCR beta.

Germline V gene sequence: CDR1 LNHDA, CDR2 SQIVND (reference sequence). The junction had 10 bases not matched to a gene; V was cut back by 3 bases and J by 0 bases. The CDR3 is 20 amino acids. As regards this clone: No antigen is known for it.

Researchers ran the PCR with 60 Vbeta and 13 Jbeta primers. The table came from immunoSEQ multiplex PCR; TCRdb's copy has only in-frame clones and leaves some out. Seen here are approximately 140,000 clones, 88% observed once, and the top ten hold roughly 0.5%. The receptor was derived from a woman aged 40-49 years in good health and CMV-seronegative. The genes are TRBV19 and TRBJ2-1, with 14 bases that match TRBD2. Material: PBMCs. CDR3 coding DNA: TGTGCCAGTAGTATTTCTGGACTAGCGGGAGGCCCGAGCTCCTACAATGAGCAGTTCTTC. This translates into CASSISGLAGGPSSYNEQFF. Combining the CDR3 with reference TRBV19 and TRBJ2-1 gives the whole variable domain DGGITQSPKYLFRKEGQNVTLSCEQNLNHDAMYWYRQDPGQGLRLIYYSQIVNDFQKGDIAEGYSVSREKKESFPLTVTSAQKNPTAFYLCASSISGLAGGPSSYNEQFFGPGTRLTVL.